What follows are 6 T cell receptor beta chains derived from one specimen sequenced in a study of technical replicates of blood from a few donors. Sequencing used immunoSEQ multiplex PCR; TCRdb keeps in-frame clones, though not all of them. The table records some 56,000 clones, 90% to 95% of them present only once. Sequences were obtained from PBMCs. The receptors shown here come from a human donor in good health. Some clones in this sample may be carry-over from other donors' samples.

The chain has TRBV2 and TRBJ2-3, with D possibly TRBD1 on 5 matching bases. Germline V lookup: CDR1 SNHLY, CDR2 FYNNEI. This CDR3 is 15 amino acids long. V lost 2 bases and J lost 5, with 14 bases in between. The CDR3 nucleotides read TGTGCCAGCAGTGAAACGGCAGGGCAACAAGATACGCAGTATTTT. This translates into CASSETAGQQDTQYF.

The chain has TRBV4-3 and TRBJ1-6; no clear D. The CDR3 runs to 16 residues. V dropped 0 bases and J dropped 10 bases, with 16 bases sitting between them. Per the germline V gene, CDR1 is LGHNA and CDR2 is YSLEER. CDR3 DNA sequence: TGCGCCAGCAGCCAAGAATCAGGAGGGAGCCGGTCACCCCTCCACTTT. Its translation: CASSQESGGSRSPLHF.

V gene TRBV30 combines with J gene TRBJ2-7, with no clear D. Germline V gives CDR1 GTSNPN, CDR2 SVGIG (reference sequence). V lost 1 base and J lost 3, with 4 bases in between. CDR3 size: 11 residues. CDR3 sequence (DNA): TGTGCCTGGAGTGGCGGCTACGAGCAGTACTTC. It codes for CAWSGGYEQYF. The full variable domain, its missing parts supplied by reference TRBV30 and TRBJ2-7, is SQTIHQWPATLVQPVGSPLSLECTVEGTSNPNLYWYRQAAGRGLQLLFYSVGIGQISSEVPQNLSASRPQDRQFILSSKKLLLSDSGFYLCAWSGGYEQYFGPGTRLTVT.

This chain connects TRBV4-3 to TRBJ2-3; D unclear. The V and J ends lost 1 base and 4 bases respectively, with 15 bases between them. The CDR3 runs to 16 residues. The germline V gene has CDR1 LGHNA and CDR2 YSLEER. The DNA for the CDR3 is TGCGCCAGCAGCCAAGCACTCAACCTCCCCCCAGATACGCAGTATTTT. This encodes CASSQALNLPPDTQYF.

The J gene is TRBJ2-3, the V gene TRBV2, with 16 bases identical to TRBD2. CDR3 length: 15 amino acids. The junction had 5 bases not matched to a gene; V was cut back by 11 bases and J by 3 bases. Per germline, CDR1 SNHLY and CDR2 FYNNEI. CDR3 sequence (DNA): TGTGCCGGAGGGACTAGCGGGAGGGGAACAGATACGCAGTATTTT. Amino acid sequence: CAGGTSGRGTDTQYF.

The chain uses TRBV7-9 and TRBJ2-2; 14 nucleotides line up with TRBD2. The CDR3 runs 18 residues. Germline-derived CDR1 and CDR2 are SEHNR and FQNEAQ (reference sequence). V was clipped by 3 bases and J by 4 bases; unmatched bases: 7. CDR3 region: CASSFRGTSGRVTGELFF. The CDR3 DNA reads as TGTGCCAGCAGCTTCCGGGGGACTAGCGGGAGAGTCACCGGGGAGCTGTTTTTT.